What follows are 4 T cell receptor beta chains derived from one specimen sequenced in a study of human T cells and chemical hapten exposure (dated by TCRdb to the early 2020s). The time point label here, explained by the study, means: patch test 3, about 24 weeks after DPC sensitization. Interpreted using the paper, the treatment or condition label stands for: therapeutic diphenylcyclopropenone sensitization with weekly scalp DPC. Library generation was performed with RACE. Sequencing instrument: NextSeq 500. TCRdb reworked the public reads: Q25 trimming with fastp, MiXCR clone assembly, productive beta chains retained. Merged by CDR3 protein, the rows form single entries marked with the most common genes and DNA. Counted in this sample were roughly 100,000 distinct CDR3 sequences; around 34% of them appeared once. The ten largest clonotypes hold around 2.8% of the sample. The sequencing used whole blood, collected in connection with sensitization to the hapten diphenylcyclopropenone (DPC). The origin of the receptors is a man aged 40-50 years with alopecia areata. Some clones in this sample may be carry-over from other donors' samples.

The V call is TRBV24-1, the J call TRBJ2-1, with a possible D match to TRBD1 (5 bases). This CDR3 region has 14 residues. Germline V gene sequence: CDR1 KGHDR, CDR2 SFDVKD. V lost 1 base to trimming and J lost 4 bases, with 7 bases between them. CDR3 amino acids: CATSDLRGYNEQFF. Here the CDR3 DNA reads TGTGCCACCAGTGATTTAAGGGGATACAATGAGCAGTTCTTC.

This clonotype appeared once. V and J are TRBV24-1 and TRBJ2-4, with 13 bases aligning to TRBD2. The germline V gene has CDR1 KGHDR and CDR2 SFDVKD. Unmatched junction bases numbered 20, after V lost 0 bases and J lost 7 bases. CDR3 length: 22 residues. The CDR3 loop is CATSDLPIKPTDGLAGDNIQYF. DNA of the CDR3: TGTGCCACCAGTGATTTGCCGATAAAACCCACTGATGGACTAGCGGGAGACAACATTCAGTACTTC.

V usage is TRBV7-4 and J usage is TRBJ2-7; D possibly corresponds to TRBD1 (5 bases). Trimming stripped 6 bases from V and 2 bases from J, with 14 bases between. CDR1 is SGHVT and CDR2 is SQSDAQ in the germline V gene. The CDR3 has 14 residues. The CDR3 loop reads CASRQRDSPYEQYV. The CDR3 coding sequence is TGTGCCAGCAGACAACGAGACAGTCCCTACGAGCAGTACGTC.

The chain has TRBV2 and TRBJ2-3; D may be TRBD2 (5 bases). V lost 4 bases, J lost 0 bases, and 11 bases lay in between. This CDR3 comprises 15 residues. The germline V gene encodes CDR1 SNHLY and CDR2 FYNNEI. In DNA, the CDR3 is TGTGCCAGCAGTGGGACTGGCACTAGCACAGATACGCAGTATTTT. It yields the protein CASSGTGTSTDTQYF.